The 11 T cell receptor beta chains listed next were all sequenced from one sample in a study of CD8 T cells in ankylosing spondylitis. What these receptors recognize is not known. General study points: What seemed typical of ankylosing spondylitis blood was a TCR beta motif built from several highly homologous variants.

TCRdb reprocessed the 5' RACE reads with MiXCR, giving one entry per CDR3 protein. Here the sample spans over 600,000 distinct CDR3 sequences, 15% to 20% being singletons. Sequencing used blood, either unsorted or a sorted T cell fraction (not recorded which). These receptor sequences come from a male donor with ankylosing spondylitis.

The V and J genes are TRBV6-2 or TRBV6-3 and TRBJ2-3; either TRBD1 or TRBD2 may fit D (5 bases each). Germline V gene data show CDR1 as MNHEY and CDR2 as SVGEGT. The CDR3 sequence is 14 residues long. Deletions cut 6 bases from V and 2 bases from J, with 12 bases between. Here the CDR3 DNA reads TGTGCCAGCAGGCCAACCGGGACCACAGATACGCAGTATTTT. It translates to CASRPTGTTDTQYF.

V usage is TRBV7-8 and J usage is TRBJ1-1; 8 nucleotides line up with TRBD1. Germline V gene lookup returns CDR1 SGHVS and CDR2 FQNEAQ. This CDR3 has 14 amino acids. The V gene end was trimmed by 5 bases and the J gene end by 5 bases; junction bases not matched to a gene: 7. The CDR3 sequence: CASSTTGVWTEAFF. In DNA, the CDR3 is TGTGCCAGCAGCACGACAGGGGTGTGGACTGAAGCTTTCTTT.

This chain uses TRBV7-9 with TRBJ2-1, with 7 nucleotides matching TRBD1. Looked up from germline, CDR1 is SEHNR and CDR2 is FQNEAQ (reference sequence). Germline trimming cut 5 bases from V and 9 bases from J; bases unmatched to any gene: 7. The CDR3 covers 13 residues. This CDR3 reads CASSRDSFSEQFF. The DNA of the CDR3 is TGTGCCAGCAGCCGGGACAGCTTCAGTGAGCAGTTCTTC.

V is TRBV30 and J is TRBJ2-2; D might be TRBD2 (6 bases). V dropped 5 bases and J dropped 4 bases, with 14 bases sitting between them. Germline V CDR1 and CDR2: GTSNPN, SVGIG (reference sequence). The CDR3 contains 14 residues. The CDR3 DNA reads as TGTGCCTGGTCCGACTCCGGGGGCACCGGGGAGCTGTTTTTT. Residues: CAWSDSGGTGELFF.

The J gene is TRBJ1-2, the V gene TRBV3-1, with D possibly being TRBD1 (6 bases). The germline CDR1 and CDR2 sequences are LGHDT and YNNKEL (reference sequence). CDR3 size: 16 residues. The V and J ends lost 2 bases and 4 bases respectively, with 17 bases between them. Here the CDR3 DNA reads TGTGCCAGCAGCCAATTGAGTAGGGGGGCCGGCTATGGCTACACCTTC. Translated: CASSQLSRGAGYGYTF.

This clonotype was seen many times. The rearrangement uses TRBV28 and TRBJ2-5; either TRBD1 or TRBD2 may fit D (6 bases each). The CDR3 extends over 16 amino acids. V lost 1 base, J lost 1 base, and 13 bases lay in between. Germline values: CDR1 MDHEN, CDR2 SYDVKM. This CDR3 is CASSLFRGLLQETQYF. As DNA, the CDR3 is TGTGCCAGCAGTTTATTCAGGGGACTTCTCCAAGAGACCCAGTACTTC.

This clonotype was recorded once. The chain joins TRBV10-1 to TRBJ2-5; perhaps TRBD2 as D (5 bases). Germline V gene data show CDR1 as WNHNN and CDR2 as SYGVQD (reference sequence). The CDR3 contains 15 residues. The V end was cut by 2 bases, the J end by 5 bases, with 15 bases between. The CDR3 region is CASSEISRGLETQYF. CDR3 DNA: TGCGCCAGCAGTGAGATTAGCCGGGGTCTTGAGACCCAGTACTTC.

The chain uses TRBV7-2 and TRBJ1-2, with a tentative D call TRBD1 (5 bases). Trimming removed 2 bases from V and 5 bases from J, with 12 bases in between. CDR1 SGHTA and CDR2 FQGNSA come from the germline V gene. The CDR3 totals 14 residues. CDR3 residues: CASSLFDSRYGYTF. The CDR3 region has the DNA TGTGCCAGCAGCTTATTCGACAGCCGATATGGCTACACCTTC.

This sequence joins TRBV6-2 or TRBV6-3 and TRBJ2-7; D is ambiguous. The germline V and J ends were trimmed by 1 base and 7 bases, with 17 bases remaining between them. CDR3 length equals 15 residues. Germline V gene data show CDR1 as MNHEY and CDR2 as SVGEGT. The CDR3 here is CASSYWLPTGEEQYF. Written as DNA, the CDR3 is TGTGCCAGCAGTTACTGGCTTCCCACCGGCGAGGAGCAGTACTTC.

V gene TRBV20-1 combines with J gene TRBJ1-5; no clear D gene. The CDR3 sequence is 13 residues long. The V gene's germline CDR1 is DFQATT and CDR2 SNEGSKA (reference sequence). V gave up 3 bases and J gave up 6 bases, with 12 bases separating them. The CDR3 DNA reads TGCAGTGCTAGTACGTCGCTTGTTCAGCCCCAGCATTTT. The encoded protein is CSASTSLVQPQHF.

This chain connects TRBV9 to TRBJ1-5; D call uncertain. Deletions cut 0 bases from V and 1 base from J, with 8 bases between. The germline V gene has CDR1 SGDLS and CDR2 YYNGEE. The CDR3 contains 15 residues. CDR3 DNA sequence: TGTGCCAGCAGCGTAGACGGGCTAAGCAATCAGCCCCAGCATTTT. Translating gives CASSVDGLSNQPQHF.